This T cell receptor beta chain was profiled in a study of cytomegalovirus exposure and HLA in healthy donors. The study's findings and limits: In vitro assays verified that three CMV-associated chains recognized CMV antigens specifically. A later analysis reported that several of the most significant clusters appeared to be linked to common viral pathogens, among them Epstein-Barr virus.

Healthy individuals who donated bone marrow served as the donors. V shed 6 bases and J 10 bases; nucleotides not matched to a gene: 18. The CDR3 is 16 amino acids. Germline CDR1 and CDR2: MDHEN and SYDVKM. This clone turned up a few times. The target antigen is unknown. PCR primers comprised 60 Vbeta and 13 Jbeta primers. Original handling: It was a later analysis that counted 83 million or so unique TCR beta chains, of which around 11 million were shared. Sequencing used immunoSEQ multiplex PCR; TCRdb keeps in-frame clones, though not all of them. V, J and clone size are taken as reported in that table, and D and trimming were inferred from the DNA itself. The sample includes some 130,000 clones, approximately 61% seen only once; the top ten take 1.5% to 2%.

The chain carries TRBV28 and TRBJ1-1; TRBD1 agrees at 9 bases. The clonotype comes from a human donor in good health. Material for sequencing was PBMCs. The CDR3 nucleotides are TGTGCCAGCAGACCTATTGGGACAGGGATTTTTCTTGGAGCTTTCTTT. Amino acid sequence: CASRPIGTGIFLGAFF.